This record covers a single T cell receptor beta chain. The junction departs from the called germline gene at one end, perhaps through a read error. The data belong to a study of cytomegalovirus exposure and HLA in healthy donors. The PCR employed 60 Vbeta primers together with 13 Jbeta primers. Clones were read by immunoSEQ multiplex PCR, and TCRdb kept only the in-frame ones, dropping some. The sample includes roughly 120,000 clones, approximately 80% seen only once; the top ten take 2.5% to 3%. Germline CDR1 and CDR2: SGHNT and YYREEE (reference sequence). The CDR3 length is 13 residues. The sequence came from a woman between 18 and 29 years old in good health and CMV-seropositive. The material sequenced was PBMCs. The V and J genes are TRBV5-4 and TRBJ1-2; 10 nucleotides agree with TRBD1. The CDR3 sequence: CASSLASGTGEAF. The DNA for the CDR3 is TGTGCCAGCAGCTTGGCCTCAGGGACAGGGGAAGCCTTC.